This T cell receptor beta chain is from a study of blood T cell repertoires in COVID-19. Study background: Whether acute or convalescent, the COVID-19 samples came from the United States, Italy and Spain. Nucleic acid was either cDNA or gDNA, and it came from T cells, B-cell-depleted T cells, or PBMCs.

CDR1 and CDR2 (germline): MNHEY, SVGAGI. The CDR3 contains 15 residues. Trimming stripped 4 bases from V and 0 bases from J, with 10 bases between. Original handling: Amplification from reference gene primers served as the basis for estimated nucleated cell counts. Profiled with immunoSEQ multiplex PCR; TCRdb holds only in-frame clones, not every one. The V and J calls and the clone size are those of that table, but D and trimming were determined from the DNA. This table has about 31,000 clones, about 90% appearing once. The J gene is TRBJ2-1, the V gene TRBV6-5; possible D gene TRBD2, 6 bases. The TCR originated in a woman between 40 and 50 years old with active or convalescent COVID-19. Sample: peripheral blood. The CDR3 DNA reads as TGTGCCAGCAGTTCTTCCGGGAGCTCCTACAATGAGCAGTTCTTC. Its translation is CASSSSGSSYNEQFF.